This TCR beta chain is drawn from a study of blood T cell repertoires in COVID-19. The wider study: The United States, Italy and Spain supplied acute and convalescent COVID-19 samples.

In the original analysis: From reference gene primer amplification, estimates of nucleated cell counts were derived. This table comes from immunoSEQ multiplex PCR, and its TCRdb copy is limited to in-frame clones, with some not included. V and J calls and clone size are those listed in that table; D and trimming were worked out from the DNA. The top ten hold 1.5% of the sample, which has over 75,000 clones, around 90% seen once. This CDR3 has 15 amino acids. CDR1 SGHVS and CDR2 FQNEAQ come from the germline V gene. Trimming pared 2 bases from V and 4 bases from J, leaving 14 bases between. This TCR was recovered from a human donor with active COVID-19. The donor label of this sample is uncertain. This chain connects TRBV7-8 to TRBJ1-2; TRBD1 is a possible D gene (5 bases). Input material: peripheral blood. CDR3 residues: CASSLYGRVGYGYTF. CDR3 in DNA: TGTGCCAGCAGCTTATACGGCAGGGTAGGCTATGGCTACACCTTC.